These 15 T cell receptor beta chains were sequenced from one sample in a study of shared clonotypes between healthy human individuals. Method: immunoSEQ multiplex PCR; TCRdb's copy keeps in-frame clones and lacks some. The sample shows about 670,000 clones, 72% of them seen only once. Sequencing used memory CD4+ T cells sorted from blood. Subset defined: CD45RA-negative fraction. The origin of the receptors is a woman in her twenties or thirties in good health.

V usage is TRBV2 and J usage is TRBJ1-1, with 9 bases identical to TRBD1. Germline CDR1 is SNHLY and CDR2 is FYNNEI. This CDR3 spans 13 amino acids. The junction had 2 bases not matched to a gene; V was cut back by 6 bases and J by 3 bases. The CDR3 region is CASRDRGDTEAFF. The CDR3 nucleotides read TGTGCCAGCAGAGACAGGGGGGACACTGAAGCTTTCTTT.

The rearrangement uses TRBV6-1 and TRBJ1-2; maybe TRBD1 (5 bases). Germline-derived CDR1 and CDR2 are MNHNS and SASEGT. The V gene lost 4 bases and the J gene lost 4 bases, with 10 bases spanning the gap. The CDR3 is 13 residues long. In DNA form, the CDR3 reads TGTGCCAGCAGTGGTCAGGGCTTCTATGGCTACACCTTC. It yields the protein CASSGQGFYGYTF.

This chain uses TRBV28 with TRBJ1-5; 7 bases are a match to TRBD1. With V trimmed by 5 bases and J by 2 bases, 12 bases remained unmatched. The germline V gene has CDR1 MDHEN and CDR2 SYDVKM. The CDR3 has 17 amino acids. CDR3 bases: TGTGCCAGCAGTCCTCCGCGCTACAGGGGTGGCAATCAGCCCCAGCATTTT. Its translation: CASSPPRYRGGNQPQHF.

The chain recombines TRBV6-5 with TRBJ2-1; 9 positions agree with TRBD1. The germline CDR1 and CDR2 sequences are MNHEY and SVGAGI. This CDR3 is 14 amino acids long. V gave up 6 bases and J gave up 4 bases; unmatched junction bases: 4. Here the CDR3 reads CASRVDRGYNEQFF. DNA for the CDR3: TGTGCCAGCAGGGTGGACAGGGGATACAATGAGCAGTTCTTC.

This chain uses TRBV5-6 with TRBJ2-1, with 7 nucleotides matching TRBD2. Germline CDR1 SGHDT, CDR2 YYEEEE. The CDR3 is 17 residues long. V was clipped by 0 bases and J by 4 bases; unmatched bases: 10. The CDR3 DNA follows: TGTGCCAGCAGCTTGGGCTACGGAGCGGGACCTTACAATGAGCAGTTCTTC. This codes for CASSLGYGAGPYNEQFF. The full variable domain, its missing parts supplied by reference TRBV5-6 and TRBJ2-1, is DAGVTQSPTHLIKTRGQQVTLRCSPKSGHDTVSWYQQALGQGPQFIFQYYEEEERQRGNFPDRFSGHQFPNYSSELNVNALLLGDSALYLCASSLGYGAGPYNEQFFGPGTRLTVL.

V gene TRBV27 combines with J gene TRBJ2-1; 9 nucleotides line up with TRBD2. CDR1 is MNHEY and CDR2 is SMNVEV in the germline V gene (reference sequence). Trimming removed 0 bases from V and 4 bases from J; junction bases left unmatched: 7. CDR3 size: 17 residues. CDR3 loop: CASSLSGGRAGYNEQFF. CDR3 coding DNA: TGTGCCAGCAGTTTATCTGGCGGGAGGGCCGGTTACAATGAGCAGTTCTTC.

The chain couples TRBV7-9 to TRBJ2-7, with TRBD2 matching 10 bases. J lost 2 bases, V lost 5 bases, and 6 bases had no gene match. Germline-derived CDR1 and CDR2 are SEHNR and FQNEAQ (reference sequence). The CDR3 consists of 15 residues. CDR3 in DNA: TGTGCCAGCAGCGACCGGACTAGCGGCCCCTACGAGCAGTACTTC. This translates into CASSDRTSGPYEQYF.

The chain uses TRBV4-1 and TRBJ2-2; D unresolved. Trimming shortened V by 0 bases and J by 5 bases, and 7 bases separated the two germline ends. Germline lookup yields CDR1 MGHRA and CDR2 YSYEKL. This CDR3 has 14 amino acids. DNA for the CDR3: TGCGCCAGCAGCCAAGAGGTGCAGACCGGGGAGCTGTTTTTT. Encoded protein: CASSQEVQTGELFF.

CDR3 residues: CASGRDSNNEKLFF. CDR3 sequence (DNA): TGCGCCAGCGGAAGGGACAGCAACAATGAAAAACTGTTTTTT. V gene TRBV5-1 combines with J gene TRBJ1-4; 7 bases line up with TRBD1. V lost 7 bases to trimming and J lost 5 bases; unmatched junction nucleotides: 8. Germline loops: CDR1 SGHRS, CDR2 YFSETQ. This CDR3 is 14 amino acids long.

The V gene is TRBV4-1, the J gene TRBJ2-7, with D possibly called TRBD1 or TRBD2 (5 bases each). V was pared by 0 bases and J by 1 base, with 13 bases between. The CDR3 spans 16 residues. Germline CDR1 MGHRA, CDR2 YSYEKL. The CDR3 is CASSQDLGRGSYEQYF. The CDR3 DNA sequence: TGCGCCAGCAGCCAAGATTTGGGACGGGGATCCTACGAGCAGTACTTC.

This rearrangement joins TRBV11-2 to TRBJ2-2, with TRBD2 as a possible D gene (6 bases). Per the germline V gene, CDR1 is SGHAT and CDR2 is FQNNGV. V was trimmed by 9 bases and J by 4 bases, leaving 15 bases between them. This CDR3 region has 14 residues. CDR3 coding DNA: TGTGCCAGTCGGGACTGGGTGGGCACCGGGGAGCTGTTTTTT. Translating it yields CASRDWVGTGELFF.

A few counts support this clone. The chain links TRBV4-1 to TRBJ2-3; 9 nucleotides agree with TRBD1. V trimming: 1 base; J trimming: 1 base; junction bases outside the gene matches: 12. The CDR3 is 19 amino acids. The germline CDR1 and CDR2 sequences are MGHRA and YSYEKL. For the CDR3, the DNA is TGCGCCAGCAGCCAAGCCCCGCGACGCTGGACAGGGGGCACAGATACGCAGTATTTT. The encoded protein is CASSQAPRRWTGGTDTQYF.

This chain connects TRBV5-4 to TRBJ2-7; no definite D call. V lost 0 bases, J lost 4 bases, and 14 bases lay in between. The CDR3 is 15 residues long. From germline, CDR1 is SGHNT and CDR2 YYREEE (reference sequence). CDR3 nucleotide sequence: TGTGCCAGCAGCTTGGGACAACAAACTTCATACGAGCAGTACTTC. This encodes CASSLGQQTSYEQYF.

As for this clone: The same CDR3 can be traced to other DNA sequences in this sample. The V gene is TRBV6-5, the J gene TRBJ2-7; D gene ambiguous. CDR1 is MNHEY and CDR2 is SVGAGI in the germline V gene. V was pared by 5 bases and J by 3 bases, with 5 bases between. The CDR3 spans 11 residues. DNA for the CDR3: TGTGCCAGCAGTAATAGCTACGAGCAGTACTTC. Its protein product is CASSNSYEQYF.

The chain has TRBV6-5 and TRBJ2-5; 12 nucleotides line up with TRBD2. Per the germline V gene, CDR1 is MNHEY and CDR2 is SVGAGI. The trim removed 5 bases at V and 5 bases at J, leaving 6 bases unmatched. The CDR3 length is 15 residues. CDR3 amino acids: CASSASGREAETQYF. The CDR3 bases are TGTGCCAGCAGTGCTAGCGGGAGGGAGGCTGAGACCCAGTACTTC.